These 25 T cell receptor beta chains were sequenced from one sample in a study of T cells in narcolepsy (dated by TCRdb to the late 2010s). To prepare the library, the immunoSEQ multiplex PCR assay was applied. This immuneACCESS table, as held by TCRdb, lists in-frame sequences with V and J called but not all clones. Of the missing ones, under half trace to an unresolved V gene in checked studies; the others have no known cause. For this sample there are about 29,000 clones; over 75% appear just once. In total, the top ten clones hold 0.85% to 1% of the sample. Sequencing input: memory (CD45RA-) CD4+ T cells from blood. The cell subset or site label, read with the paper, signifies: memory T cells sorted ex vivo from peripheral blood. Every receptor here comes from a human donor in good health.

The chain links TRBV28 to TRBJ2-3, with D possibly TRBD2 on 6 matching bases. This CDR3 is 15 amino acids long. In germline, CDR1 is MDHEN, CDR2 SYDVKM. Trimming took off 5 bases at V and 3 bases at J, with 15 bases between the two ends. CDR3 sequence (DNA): TGTGCCAGCAGTAAAACTTGGGACTTGACAGATACGCAGTATTTT. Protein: CASSKTWDLTDTQYF.

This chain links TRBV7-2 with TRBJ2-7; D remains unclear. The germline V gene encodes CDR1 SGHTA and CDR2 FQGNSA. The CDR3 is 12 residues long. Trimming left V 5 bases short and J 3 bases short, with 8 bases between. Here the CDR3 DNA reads TGTGCCAGCAGCGTAAAGAGCTACGAGCAGTACTTC. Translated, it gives CASSVKSYEQYF.

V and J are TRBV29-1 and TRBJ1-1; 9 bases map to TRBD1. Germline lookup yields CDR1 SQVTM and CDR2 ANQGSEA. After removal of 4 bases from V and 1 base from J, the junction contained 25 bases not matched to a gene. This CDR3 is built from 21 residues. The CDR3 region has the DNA TGCAGCGTTGTCGCCAAGGTGGGACAGGGTGGTCCGGGGCCGACGAACACTGAAGCTTTCTTT. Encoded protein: CSVVAKVGQGGPGPTNTEAFF. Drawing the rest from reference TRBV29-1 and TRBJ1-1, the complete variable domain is SAVISQKPSRDICQRGTSLTIQCQVDSQVTMMFWYRQQPGQSLTLIATANQGSEATYESGFVIDKFPISRPNLTFSTLTVSNMSPEDSSIYLCSVVAKVGQGGPGPTNTEAFFGQGTRLTVV.

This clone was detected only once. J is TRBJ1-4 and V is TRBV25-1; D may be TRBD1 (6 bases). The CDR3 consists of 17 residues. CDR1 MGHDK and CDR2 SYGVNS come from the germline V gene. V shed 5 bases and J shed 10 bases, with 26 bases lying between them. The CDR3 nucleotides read TGTGCCAGCAGTTCACAGGGACCCGAAGGAATTTTAGGAAAACTGTTTTTT. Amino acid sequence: CASSSQGPEGILGKLFF.

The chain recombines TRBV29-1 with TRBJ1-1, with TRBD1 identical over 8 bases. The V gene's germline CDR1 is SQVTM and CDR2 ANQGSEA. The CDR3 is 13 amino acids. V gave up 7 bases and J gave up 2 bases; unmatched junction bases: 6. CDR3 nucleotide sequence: TGCAGCGCTCCCGGACAGGGAAACACTGAAGCTTTCTTT. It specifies CSAPGQGNTEAFF. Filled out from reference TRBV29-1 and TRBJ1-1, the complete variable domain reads SAVISQKPSRDICQRGTSLTIQCQVDSQVTMMFWYRQQPGQSLTLIATANQGSEATYESGFVIDKFPISRPNLTFSTLTVSNMSPEDSSIYLCSAPGQGNTEAFFGQGTRLTVV.

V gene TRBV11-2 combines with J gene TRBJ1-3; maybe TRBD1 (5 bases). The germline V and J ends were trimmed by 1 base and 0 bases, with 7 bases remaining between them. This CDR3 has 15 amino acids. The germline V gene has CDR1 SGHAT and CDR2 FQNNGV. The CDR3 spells CASSLGQPSGNTIYF. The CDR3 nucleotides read TGTGCCAGCAGCTTAGGACAGCCCTCTGGAAACACCATATATTTT. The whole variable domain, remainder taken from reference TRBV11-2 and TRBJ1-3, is EAGVAQSPRYKIIEKRQSVAFWCNPISGHATLYWYQQILGQGPKLLIQFQNNGVVDDSQLPKDRFSAERLKGVDSTLKIQPAKLEDSAVYLCASSLGQPSGNTIYFGEGSWLTVV.

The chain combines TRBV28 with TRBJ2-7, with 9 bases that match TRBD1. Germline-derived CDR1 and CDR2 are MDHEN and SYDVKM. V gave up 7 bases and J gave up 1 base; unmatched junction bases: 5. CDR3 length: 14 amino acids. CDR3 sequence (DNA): TGTGCCAGCACCCAGACAGGGGGTTCCTACGAGCAGTACTTC. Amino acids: CASTQTGGSYEQYF.

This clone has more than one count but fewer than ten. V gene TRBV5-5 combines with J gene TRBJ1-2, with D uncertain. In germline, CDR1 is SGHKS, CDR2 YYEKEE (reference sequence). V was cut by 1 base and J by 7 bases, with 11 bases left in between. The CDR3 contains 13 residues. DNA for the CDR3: TGTGCCAGCAGCTTGACGTCCAGCAGTGGCTACACCTTC. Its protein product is CASSLTSSSGYTF.

The CDR3 DNA follows: TGCGCCAGCAGCCAAGACAGAGGACTTAGTGCAATATCCTACACCTTC. This sequence encodes CASSQDRGLSAISYTF. The chain uses TRBV4-1 and TRBJ1-2; D gene ambiguous. V lost 0 bases to trimming and J lost 10 bases, with 21 bases between them. This CDR3 region has 16 residues. CDR1 and CDR2 from the germline V gene are MGHRA and YSYEKL.

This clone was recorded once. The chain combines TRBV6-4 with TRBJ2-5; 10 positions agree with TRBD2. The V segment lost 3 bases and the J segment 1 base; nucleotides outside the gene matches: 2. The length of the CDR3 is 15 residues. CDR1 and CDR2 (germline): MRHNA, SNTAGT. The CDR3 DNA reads TGTGCCAGCAGTGAACTAGCGGGACGCCAAGAGACCCAGTACTTC. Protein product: CASSELAGRQETQYF.

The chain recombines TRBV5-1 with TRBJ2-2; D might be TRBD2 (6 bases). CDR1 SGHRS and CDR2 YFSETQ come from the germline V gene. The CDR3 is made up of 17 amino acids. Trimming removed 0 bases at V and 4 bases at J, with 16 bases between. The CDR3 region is CASSLDPPGGVTGELFF. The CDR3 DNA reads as TGCGCCAGCAGCTTGGATCCCCCCGGGGGAGTCACCGGGGAGCTGTTTTTT.

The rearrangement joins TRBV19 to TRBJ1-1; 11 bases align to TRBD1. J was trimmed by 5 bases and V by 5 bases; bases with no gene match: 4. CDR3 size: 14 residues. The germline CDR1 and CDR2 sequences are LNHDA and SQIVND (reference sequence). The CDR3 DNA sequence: TGTGCCAGTAGTCGGACAGGGGGCCGAACTGAAGCTTTCTTT. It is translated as CASSRTGGRTEAFF.

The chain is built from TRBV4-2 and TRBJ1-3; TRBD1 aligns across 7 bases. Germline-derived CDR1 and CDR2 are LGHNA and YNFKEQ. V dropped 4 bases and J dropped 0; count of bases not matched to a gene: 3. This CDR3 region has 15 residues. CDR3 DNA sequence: TGTGCCAGCAGCCCCCGACAGGGCTCTGGAAACACCATATATTTT. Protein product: CASSPRQGSGNTIYF.

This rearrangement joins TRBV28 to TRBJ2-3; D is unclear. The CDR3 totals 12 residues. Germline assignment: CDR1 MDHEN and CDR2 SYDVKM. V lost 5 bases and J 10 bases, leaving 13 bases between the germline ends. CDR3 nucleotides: TGTGCCAGCAGTCAGAGGCCTCGGGCGCAGTATTTT. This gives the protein CASSQRPRAQYF. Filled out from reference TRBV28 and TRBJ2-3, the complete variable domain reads DVKVTQSSRYLVKRTGEKVFLECVQDMDHENMFWYRQDPGLGLRLIYFSYDVKMKEKGDIPEGYSVSREKKERFSLILESASTNQTSMYLCASSQRPRAQYFGPGTRLTVL.

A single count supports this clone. The CDR3 DNA reads TGTGCCAGCAGGAAGTCGTGGGGACAGCCTACGAACACCGGGGAGCTGTTTTTT. It yields the protein CASRKSWGQPTNTGELFF. The J gene is TRBJ2-2, the V gene TRBV6-9; 7 bases line up with TRBD1. The CDR3 is 18 residues long. The V gene end was trimmed by 6 bases and the J gene end by 0 bases; junction bases not matched to a gene: 13. Looked up from germline, CDR1 is MNHGY and CDR2 is SVAAGI.

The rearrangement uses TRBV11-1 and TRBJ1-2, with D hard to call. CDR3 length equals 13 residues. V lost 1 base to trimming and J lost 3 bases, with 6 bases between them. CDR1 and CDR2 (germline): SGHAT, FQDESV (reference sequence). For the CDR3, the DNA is TGTGCCAGCAGCTTAGGGTCCGACTATGGCTACACCTTC. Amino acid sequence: CASSLGSDYGYTF.

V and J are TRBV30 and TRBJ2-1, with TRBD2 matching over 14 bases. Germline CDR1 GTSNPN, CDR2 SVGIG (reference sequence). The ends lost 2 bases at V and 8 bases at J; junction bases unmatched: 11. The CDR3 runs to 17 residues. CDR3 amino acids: CAWSRARLAGGADEQFF. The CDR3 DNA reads TGTGCCTGGAGTCGGGCCAGACTAGCGGGGGGGGCGGATGAGCAGTTCTTC.

The CDR3: CASRVDRGGTDTQYF. For the CDR3, the DNA is TGTGCCAGCAGGGTGGACAGGGGAGGCACAGATACGCAGTATTTT. V is TRBV6-1 and J is TRBJ2-3; 9 nucleotides agree with TRBD1. This CDR3 comprises 15 residues. Germline V gene data show CDR1 as MNHNS and CDR2 as SASEGT. With 6 bases clipped from V and 1 base from J, the junction kept 5 bases outside the gene matches.

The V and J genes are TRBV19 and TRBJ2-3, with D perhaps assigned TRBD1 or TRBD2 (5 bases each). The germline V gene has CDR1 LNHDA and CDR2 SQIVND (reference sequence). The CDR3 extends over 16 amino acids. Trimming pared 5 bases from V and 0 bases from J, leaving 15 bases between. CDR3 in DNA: TGTGCCAGTAGTCCTCTCCGGGACGGTAGCACAGATACGCAGTATTTT. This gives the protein CASSPLRDGSTDTQYF.

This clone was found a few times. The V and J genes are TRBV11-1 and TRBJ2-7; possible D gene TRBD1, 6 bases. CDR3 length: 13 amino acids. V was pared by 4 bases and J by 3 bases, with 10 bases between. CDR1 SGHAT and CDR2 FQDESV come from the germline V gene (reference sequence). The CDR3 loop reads CASSSRGIYEQYF. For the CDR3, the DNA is TGTGCCAGCAGCTCCAGGGGCATCTACGAGCAGTACTTC.

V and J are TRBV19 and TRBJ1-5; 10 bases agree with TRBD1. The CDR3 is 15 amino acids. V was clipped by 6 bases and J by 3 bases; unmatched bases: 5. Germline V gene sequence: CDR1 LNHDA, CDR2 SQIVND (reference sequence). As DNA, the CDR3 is TGTGCCAGTAGGAAGGACAGGGGGGCCAATCAGCCCCAGCATTTT. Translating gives CASRKDRGANQPQHF.

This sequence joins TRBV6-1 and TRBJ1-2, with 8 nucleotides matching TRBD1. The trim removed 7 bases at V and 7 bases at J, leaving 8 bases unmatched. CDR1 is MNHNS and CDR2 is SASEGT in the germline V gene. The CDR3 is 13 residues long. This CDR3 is CASIPQGASGYTF. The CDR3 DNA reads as TGTGCCAGCATCCCCCAGGGGGCAAGTGGCTACACCTTC.

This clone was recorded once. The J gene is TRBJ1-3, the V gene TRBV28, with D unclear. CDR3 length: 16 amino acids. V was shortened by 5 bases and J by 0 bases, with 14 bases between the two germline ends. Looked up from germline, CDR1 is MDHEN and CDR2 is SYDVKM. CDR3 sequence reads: CASSPDRLSSGNTIYF. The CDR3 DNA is TGTGCCAGCAGTCCGGACCGATTGAGCTCTGGAAACACCATATATTTT.

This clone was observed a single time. CDR3 region: CASSPRLANNEQFF. The CDR3, as DNA: TGTGCCAGCAGCCCCCGACTAGCCAACAATGAGCAGTTCTTC. The chain uses TRBV9 and TRBJ2-1; TRBD2 agrees at 7 bases. Trimming cost V 4 bases and J 5 bases; bases outside gene matches: 6. Germline loops: CDR1 SGDLS, CDR2 YYNGEE. The CDR3 runs 14 residues. Full variable domain (outside the CDR3, taken from reference TRBV9 and TRBJ2-1): DSGVTQTPKHLITATGQRVTLRCSPRSGDLSVYWYQQSLDQGLQFLIQYYNGEERAKGNILERFSAQQFPDLHSELNLSSLELGDSALYFCASSPRLANNEQFFGPGTRLTVL.

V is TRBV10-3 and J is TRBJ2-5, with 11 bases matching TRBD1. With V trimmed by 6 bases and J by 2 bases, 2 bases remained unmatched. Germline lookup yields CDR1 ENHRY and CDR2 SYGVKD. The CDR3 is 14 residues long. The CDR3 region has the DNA TGTGCCATCAGCCGGGACAGGGGGCAAGAGACCCAGTACTTC. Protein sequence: CAISRDRGQETQYF.